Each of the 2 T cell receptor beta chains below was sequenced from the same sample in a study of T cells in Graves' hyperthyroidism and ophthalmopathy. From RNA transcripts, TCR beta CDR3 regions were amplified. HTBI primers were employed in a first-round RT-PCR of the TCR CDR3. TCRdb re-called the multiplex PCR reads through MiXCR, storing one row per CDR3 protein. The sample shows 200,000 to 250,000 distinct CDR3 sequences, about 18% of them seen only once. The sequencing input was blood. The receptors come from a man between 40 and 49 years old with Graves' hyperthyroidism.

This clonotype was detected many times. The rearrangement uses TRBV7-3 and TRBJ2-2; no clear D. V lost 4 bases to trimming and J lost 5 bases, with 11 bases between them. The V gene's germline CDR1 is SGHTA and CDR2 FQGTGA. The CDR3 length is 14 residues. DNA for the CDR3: TGTGCCAGCAGCTCCCTCGTGGAGACCGGGGAGCTGTTTTTT. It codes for CASSSLVETGELFF. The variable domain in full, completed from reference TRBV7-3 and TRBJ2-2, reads GAGVSQTPSNKVTEKGKYVELRCDPISGHTALYWYRQSLGQGPEFLIYFQGTGAADDSGLPNDRFFAVRPEGSVSTLKIQRTERGDSAVYLCASSSLVETGELFFGEGSRLTVL.

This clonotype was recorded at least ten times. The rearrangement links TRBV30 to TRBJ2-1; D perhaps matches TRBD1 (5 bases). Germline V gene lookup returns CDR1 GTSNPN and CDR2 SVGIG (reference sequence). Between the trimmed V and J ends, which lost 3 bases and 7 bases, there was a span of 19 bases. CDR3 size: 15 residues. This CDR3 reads CAWSPDKFSGNEQFF. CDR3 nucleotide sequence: TGTGCCTGGAGCCCGGACAAGTTCTCCGGAAATGAGCAGTTCTTC. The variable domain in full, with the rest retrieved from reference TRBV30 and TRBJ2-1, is SQTIHQWPATLVQPVGSPLSLECTVEGTSNPNLYWYRQAAGRGLQLLFYSVGIGQISSEVPQNLSASRPQDRQFILSSKKLLLSDSGFYLCAWSPDKFSGNEQFFGPGTRLTVL.